This T cell receptor (beta chain) was identified during a study of T cells in women clearing cervical HPV infection. Study-wide background: Case blood drawn at lesion detection; control blood after infection cleared.

This table comes from immunoSEQ multiplex PCR, and its TCRdb copy is limited to in-frame clones, with some not included. This sample lists 31,000 or so clones; its ten largest clones have 4.2%. This CDR3 is built from 15 residues. From germline, CDR1 is LNHDA and CDR2 SQIVND (reference sequence). Each participant carried one incident cervical HPV16 infection only. About this clone: What it binds is not known. The CDR3 is cut off 3 residues early in the read; its end comes from the germline J gene.

Regarding the study as a whole: CIN3+ cases had significantly higher TCR richness than controls; evenness did not differ. Timing of associations relative to infection is unclear; T-cell subsets were not isolated.

The clonotype was recovered from a woman between 18 and 70 years old with a cervical HPV16 infection that either progressed to CIN3+ or cleared (not recorded which). What was sequenced was blood buffy coat. The chain has TRBV19 and TRBJ1-2; 7 bases match TRBD1. The DNA read from the CDR3 is TGTGCCAGTAGTATCGCAGGGGGGAGCTCCTACGAC. Protein sequence: CASSIAGGSSYD. The full CDR3 protein is CASSIAGGSSYDYTF.